This TCR beta chain was found in a study of T cells in Graves' hyperthyroidism and ophthalmopathy. Uncontrolled infection, other autoimmune disease, pregnancy and lactation each barred patients from inclusion. Diagnoses used clinical symptoms, serum thyroxine and TRAb, thyroid ultrasound and orbital computed tomography. Trimming took 5 bases from V and 2 from J; bases not matched to a gene: 19. From germline, CDR1 is MNHEY and CDR2 SMNVEV (reference sequence). CDR3 length: 21 amino acids. This clonotype was seen repeatedly, ten times or more. Regions amplified from RNA transcripts were the TCR beta CDR3 regions. Initially, a first-round RT-PCR of the TCR CDR3 employed the HTBI primer set. Each CDR3 protein gets one entry after TCRdb re-called the multiplex PCR reads with MiXCR. The table includes 500,000 to 600,000 distinct CDR3 sequences, roughly a sixth detected once.

Sequenced: blood. The receptor was derived from a woman aged 18-29 years with Graves' hyperthyroidism. V and J are TRBV27 and TRBJ2-1, with TRBD2 matching over 12 bases. The CDR3 coding sequence is TGTGCCAGCAGTCACCCGACAGGGATGAGACTAGCGGGAGAACCCTACAATGAGCAGTTCTTC. It translates to CASSHPTGMRLAGEPYNEQFF.